These T cell receptor beta chains were read from a single sample in a study of blood T cell repertoires in COVID-19. The assay was immunoSEQ multiplex PCR, and TCRdb's table has in-frame clones only and misses some. The profile shows over 200,000 clones, roughly 86% of them singletons. Sequencing was carried out using peripheral blood. Receptor source: a woman aged 55-70 years with acute or convalescent COVID-19. The CDR3 runs from the conserved cysteine through the conserved F or W. Each record gives: V gene, clone size, D gene, J gene, CDR3 DNA, CDR3 protein. A D gene is named only where the DNA matches it firmly. Only some rows state a clone size, as once, few, many or a class for expanded clones.

v_gene: TRBV6-5
abundance: NA
d_gene: NA
j_gene: TRBJ2-7
CDR3nt: TGTGCCAGCAGTTACTCGAGCGGAGGCTACGAGCAGTACTTC
CDR3aa: CASSYSSGGYEQYF

v_gene: TRBV5-1
abundance: NA
d_gene: NA
j_gene: TRBJ1-6
CDR3nt: TGCGCCAGCAGCTCCGACGGACAAGGAAGATCACCCCTCCACTTT
CDR3aa: CASSSDGQGRSPLHF

v_gene: TRBV7-9
abundance: NA
d_gene: NA
j_gene: TRBJ2-2
CDR3nt: TGTGCCAGCAGGCCAGACTGGAGGGGCACCGGGGAGCTGTTTTTT
CDR3aa: CASRPDWRGTGELFF

v_gene: TRBV7-8
abundance: NA
d_gene: TRBD1
j_gene: TRBJ2-1
CDR3nt: TGTGCCAGCAGCTTACCCGCAGGACAGGGAACATACAATGAGCAGTTCTTC
CDR3aa: CASSLPAGQGTYNEQFF

v_gene: TRBV3-1/TRBV3-2
abundance: NA
d_gene: TRBD2
j_gene: TRBJ2-7
CDR3nt: TGTGCCAGCAGCCCTGTTTCGCTAGCGGGAGGCTCGGGGAGGGAGCAGTACTTC
CDR3aa: CASSPVSLAGGSGREQYF

v_gene: TRBV6-1
abundance: NA
d_gene: NA
j_gene: TRBJ1-5
CDR3nt: TGTGCCAGCAGTGAAGCCGGGGTAGTTAGCAATCAGCCCCAGCATTTT
CDR3aa: CASSEAGVVSNQPQHF

v_gene: TRBV27
abundance: NA
d_gene: TRBD1
j_gene: TRBJ1-5
CDR3nt: TGTGCCAGCAGTCCCAGACAGGGACCGGGTAGTCAGCCCCAGCATTTT
CDR3aa: CASSPRQGPGSQPQHF

v_gene: TRBV7-2
abundance: once
d_gene: NA
j_gene: TRBJ1-5
CDR3nt: TGTGCCAGCAGCTTCGTTTCTGGGGGGTGGGACAATCAGCCCCAGCATTTT
CDR3aa: CASSFVSGGWDNQPQHF

v_gene: TRBV19
abundance: NA
d_gene: NA
j_gene: TRBJ1-5
CDR3nt: TGTGCCAGCACGCTAGGGGCCAGGGCAGGACAGCCCCAGCATTTT
CDR3aa: CASTLGARAGQPQHF

v_gene: TRBV19
abundance: few
d_gene: NA
j_gene: TRBJ1-2
CDR3nt: TGTGCCAGTAGTATCCCGGCGGGAAACTATGGCTACACCTTC
CDR3aa: CASSIPAGNYGYTF

v_gene: TRBV5-1
abundance: few
d_gene: TRBD1
j_gene: TRBJ1-1
CDR3nt: TGCGCCAGCAGCTTCCGGCAGGGGGCGACGAACACTGAAGCTTTCTTT
CDR3aa: CASSFRQGATNTEAFF

v_gene: TRBV12-3/TRBV12-4
abundance: few
d_gene: TRBD2
j_gene: TRBJ2-2
CDR3nt: TGTGCCAGCAGGCAGACTAGCCAGGAGCTGTTTTTT
CDR3aa: CASRQTSQELFF

v_gene: TRBV10-3
abundance: NA
d_gene: TRBD1
j_gene: TRBJ1-1
CDR3nt: TGTGCCATCAGTGAGCCCGGACAGGGGGTCACTGAAGCTTTCTTT
CDR3aa: CAISEPGQGVTEAFF

v_gene: TRBV18
abundance: NA
d_gene: NA
j_gene: TRBJ1-6
CDR3nt: TGTGCCAGCTCACCGGGGAGGGGTAATTCACCCCTCCACTTT
CDR3aa: CASSPGRGNSPLHF

v_gene: TRBV20-1
abundance: NA
d_gene: TRBD2
j_gene: TRBJ2-1
CDR3nt: TGCAGTGCTAGTAGCGGGGGGGCCTACAATGAGCAGTTCTTC
CDR3aa: CSASSGGAYNEQFF

v_gene: TRBV30
abundance: NA
d_gene: NA
j_gene: TRBJ1-2
CDR3nt: TGTGCCTGGAGTGTACCCCTGCCCGGCCGGGGGGCTTATGGCTACACCTTC
CDR3aa: CAWSVPLPGRGAYGYTF

v_gene: TRBV12-3/TRBV12-4
abundance: NA
d_gene: NA
j_gene: TRBJ2-3
CDR3nt: TGTGCCAGCGGCTGGACAGAAAATACGCAGTATTTT
CDR3aa: CASGWTENTQYF

v_gene: TRBV30
abundance: NA
d_gene: NA
j_gene: TRBJ1-4
CDR3nt: TGTGCCTGGAGTGACGGGGCGGGGAGAGTCGAAAAACTGTTTTTT
CDR3aa: CAWSDGAGRVEKLFF

v_gene: TRBV29-1
abundance: NA
d_gene: TRBD2
j_gene: TRBJ2-7
CDR3nt: TGCAGCGCAACTAGCGGGGGCCAACCCTACGAGCAGTACTTC
CDR3aa: CSATSGGQPYEQYF

v_gene: TRBV19
abundance: NA
d_gene: TRBD1
j_gene: TRBJ1-1
CDR3nt: TGTGCCAGTAGTCCCCGGACAGGGAACACTGAAGCTTTCTTT
CDR3aa: CASSPRTGNTEAFF

v_gene: TRBV28
abundance: NA
d_gene: TRBD1
j_gene: TRBJ1-2
CDR3nt: TGTGCCAGCAGATATGGACAGGAGACTAACTATGGCTACACCTTC
CDR3aa: CASRYGQETNYGYTF

v_gene: TRBV20-1
abundance: NA
d_gene: NA
j_gene: TRBJ1-2
CDR3nt: TGCAGTGTGGCGCAGGAATATGGCTACACCTTC
CDR3aa: CSVAQEYGYTF

v_gene: TRBV2
abundance: NA
d_gene: NA
j_gene: TRBJ2-3
CDR3nt: TGTGCCAGCAGCCTCAGCACAGATACGCAGTATTTT
CDR3aa: CASSLSTDTQYF

v_gene: TRBV6-5
abundance: NA
d_gene: NA
j_gene: TRBJ2-7
CDR3nt: TGTGCCAGCAGTTCAGGGGGGAGAGGGTACGAGCAGTACTTC
CDR3aa: CASSSGGRGYEQYF

v_gene: TRBV28
abundance: NA
d_gene: NA
j_gene: TRBJ2-7
CDR3nt: TGTGCCAGCAGTTTATCCCCCCCGTACTACGAGCAGTACTTC
CDR3aa: CASSLSPPYYEQYF

v_gene: TRBV5-1
abundance: NA
d_gene: NA
j_gene: TRBJ1-4
CDR3nt: TGCGCCAGCAGGTTAGGGAGAGCAACTAATGAAAAACTGTTTTTT
CDR3aa: CASRLGRATNEKLFF

v_gene: TRBV12-5
abundance: NA
d_gene: NA
j_gene: TRBJ1-5
CDR3nt: TGTGCTAGTGGTTTGGATAGAGCAGGGATCAATCAGCCCCAGCATTTT
CDR3aa: CASGLDRAGINQPQHF

v_gene: TRBV12-3/TRBV12-4
abundance: NA
d_gene: NA
j_gene: TRBJ1-6
CDR3nt: TGTGCCAGCAGTTTATTCGGGGGTTCACCCCTCCACTTT
CDR3aa: CASSLFGGSPLHF

v_gene: TRBV6-5
abundance: NA
d_gene: TRBD1
j_gene: TRBJ1-1
CDR3nt: TGTGCCAGCATTGCGGACAGGGGAAACACTGAAGCTTTCTTT
CDR3aa: CASIADRGNTEAFF

v_gene: TRBV18
abundance: NA
d_gene: TRBD2
j_gene: TRBJ2-1
CDR3nt: TGTGCCAGCTCACCCGTTCTGACTAGCGGGACCAATGAGCAGTTCTTC
CDR3aa: CASSPVLTSGTNEQFF

v_gene: TRBV28
abundance: NA
d_gene: NA
j_gene: TRBJ1-5
CDR3nt: TGTGCCAGCAGTTTCTCTACAGGGAATAGCAATCAGCCCCAGCATTTT
CDR3aa: CASSFSTGNSNQPQHF

v_gene: TRBV5-4
abundance: NA
d_gene: TRBD1
j_gene: TRBJ1-2
CDR3nt: TGTGCCAGCACCACCGAAACAGGGGAGAGCTATGGCTACACCTTC
CDR3aa: CASTTETGESYGYTF

v_gene: TRBV2
abundance: NA
d_gene: TRBD1
j_gene: TRBJ1-2
CDR3nt: TGTGCCAGCAGTATGATGTGGCAGGGGGCCCCGAACACCTTC
CDR3aa: CASSMMWQGAPNTF

v_gene: TRBV6-6
abundance: NA
d_gene: TRBD2
j_gene: TRBJ2-7
CDR3nt: TGTGCCAGCAGCACAGCGGGGGGCTCCTACGAGCAGTACTTC
CDR3aa: CASSTAGGSYEQYF

v_gene: TRBV5-1
abundance: NA
d_gene: TRBD1
j_gene: TRBJ1-4
CDR3nt: TGCGCCAGCGGTTTGGAGGGGGCAGGGGAAAAACTGTTTTTT
CDR3aa: CASGLEGAGEKLFF

v_gene: TRBV27
abundance: NA
d_gene: NA
j_gene: TRBJ1-5
CDR3nt: TGTGCCAGCAGTTGGCAGGGCAATCAGCCCCAGCATTTT
CDR3aa: CASSWQGNQPQHF

v_gene: TRBV7-2
abundance: NA
d_gene: TRBD1
j_gene: TRBJ1-2
CDR3nt: TGTGCCAGCAGCTCGGTTACAGGGGATACCTATGGCTACACCTTC
CDR3aa: CASSSVTGDTYGYTF

v_gene: TRBV2
abundance: once
d_gene: TRBD1
j_gene: TRBJ1-2
CDR3nt: TGTGCCAGCAGTTCTGAACAGGGGGCGCGCGGTGGCTACACCTTC
CDR3aa: CASSSEQGARGGYTF

v_gene: TRBV11-2
abundance: NA
d_gene: NA
j_gene: TRBJ2-7
CDR3nt: TGTGCCAGCAGCCGGGGATATTACGAGCAGTACTTC
CDR3aa: CASSRGYYEQYF

v_gene: TRBV6-2/TRBV6-3
abundance: NA
d_gene: TRBD1
j_gene: TRBJ1-5
CDR3nt: TGTGCCAGCAGTTCGACGGACAGGGAACGCCAGCCCCAGCATTTT
CDR3aa: CASSSTDRERQPQHF

v_gene: TRBV4-1
abundance: NA
d_gene: NA
j_gene: TRBJ1-4
CDR3nt: TGCGCCAGCAGCCAACCACAGGGATTGAGTGAAAAACTGTTTTTT
CDR3aa: CASSQPQGLSEKLFF

v_gene: TRBV13
abundance: NA
d_gene: TRBD1
j_gene: TRBJ1-4
CDR3nt: TGTGCCAGCACCACAAGGTCGGGGTTAACCCGGACAGGGGCTAATGAAAAACTGTTTTTT
CDR3aa: CASTTRSGLTRTGANEKLFF

v_gene: TRBV6-4
abundance: NA
d_gene: NA
j_gene: TRBJ2-6
CDR3nt: TGTGCCAGCACCTTCGACAGCTCTGGGGCCAACGTCCTGACTTTC
CDR3aa: CASTFDSSGANVLTF

v_gene: TRBV28
abundance: NA
d_gene: NA
j_gene: TRBJ1-1
CDR3nt: TGTGCCAGCAGATCGTTAAATGAAGCTTTCTTT
CDR3aa: CASRSLNEAFF

v_gene: TRBV6-1
abundance: NA
d_gene: TRBD1
j_gene: TRBJ1-3
CDR3nt: TGTGCCAGCAGTGAAACCCGTCGACAGGGACCAAACACCATATATTTT
CDR3aa: CASSETRRQGPNTIYF

v_gene: TRBV5-1
abundance: NA
d_gene: NA
j_gene: TRBJ1-4
CDR3nt: TGCGCCAGCAGCCTCCCGGAGACAACTAATGAAAAACTGTTTTTT
CDR3aa: CASSLPETTNEKLFF

v_gene: TRBV19
abundance: NA
d_gene: TRBD1
j_gene: TRBJ1-2
CDR3nt: TGTGCCAGTAGTCCTGGGAGACAGGGGGCGCATGGCTACACCTTC
CDR3aa: CASSPGRQGAHGYTF

v_gene: TRBV18
abundance: NA
d_gene: NA
j_gene: TRBJ2-3
CDR3nt: TGTGCCAGCTCACCCCAGAGCACAGATACGCAGTATTTT
CDR3aa: CASSPQSTDTQYF

v_gene: TRBV6-2/TRBV6-3
abundance: NA
d_gene: NA
j_gene: TRBJ1-5
CDR3nt: TGTGCCAGCAGTCTCACAGGGCTTAGCAATCAGCCCCAGCATTTT
CDR3aa: CASSLTGLSNQPQHF

v_gene: TRBV4-3
abundance: NA
d_gene: NA
j_gene: TRBJ1-1
CDR3nt: TGCGCCAGCAGCCAAAGCCTAGGAAGTCTGAACACTGAAGCTTTCTTT
CDR3aa: CASSQSLGSLNTEAFF